This TCR beta chain was sequenced during a study of identical twins. Germline-derived CDR1 and CDR2 are SGHDT and YYEEEE. V lost 2 bases and J lost 6; bases outside the gene matches: 6. The CDR3 has 16 residues. This clonotype appeared a single time. No antigen is known for it. Template switching added a universal primer binding site, and final cDNA carried unique molecular identifiers. TCRdb re-called the 5' RACE reads through MiXCR, storing one row per CDR3 protein. Among more than 400,000 distinct CDR3 sequences listed, around 15% were seen once. Among all donors, each was a healthy Caucasian. Study-level points and caveats: Out-of-frame alpha sequences shared between twins exhibited an excess of low generation probability. Carriage of fewer insertions was seen in abundant cord blood beta clonotypes, whereas memory repertoires showed none.

These data also formed part of another study, on yellow fever vaccine responses in identical twins.

This receptor was obtained from a woman younger than 30 in good health. This chain links TRBV5-6 with TRBJ2-3; 13 positions agree with TRBD2. The sequenced material came from CD4+ T cells sorted from blood. CDR3 amino acids: CASSFRTSGRPDTQYF. Here the CDR3 DNA reads TGTGCCAGCAGCTTCCGGACTAGCGGGAGACCGGATACGCAGTATTTT. Looking up the rest from reference TRBV5-6 and TRBJ2-3 gives the full variable domain: DAGVTQSPTHLIKTRGQQVTLRCSPKSGHDTVSWYQQALGQGPQFIFQYYEEEERQRGNFPDRFSGHQFPNYSSELNVNALLLGDSALYLCASSFRTSGRPDTQYFGPGTRLTVL.